This is a list of T cell receptor beta chains from one sample in a study of blood T cell repertoires in COVID-19. The data were produced by immunoSEQ multiplex PCR, yet TCRdb's version contains in-frame clones alone and is incomplete. The table records 95,000 to 120,000 clones, approximately 82% of them present only once. Sequencing was done on a sample of peripheral blood. These receptors were obtained from a woman aged 70-85 years with acute or convalescent COVID-19. Each CDR3 is given with its conserved first and last residue. A D gene is named only where the DNA matches it firmly. Clone size is not always given. Where it is, it says once, few, many or a class for expanded clones.

abundance: few; v_gene: TRBV5-1; d_gene: NA; j_gene: TRBJ1-6; CDR3aa: CASSPVRGIDSALHF; CDR3nt: TGCGCCAGCAGCCCAGTGAGGGGGATAGATTCGGCCCTCCACTTT
abundance: NA; v_gene: TRBV27; d_gene: NA; j_gene: TRBJ1-4; CDR3aa: CASSGTSRNEKLFF; CDR3nt: TGTGCCAGCAGTGGGACAAGCCGTAATGAAAAACTGTTTTTT
abundance: once; v_gene: TRBV7-2; d_gene: TRBD2; j_gene: TRBJ2-3; CDR3aa: CASSSGLSTDTQYF; CDR3nt: TGTGCCAGCAGCTCGGGACTAAGCACAGATACGCAGTATTTT
abundance: NA; v_gene: TRBV7-2; d_gene: TRBD2; j_gene: TRBJ2-5; CDR3aa: CASSPERGGMETQYF; CDR3nt: TGTGCCAGCAGCCCAGAGCGGGGGGGAATGGAGACCCAGTACTTC
abundance: NA; v_gene: TRBV5-1; d_gene: TRBD1; j_gene: TRBJ2-7; CDR3aa: CASSLQGTGSTHEQYF; CDR3nt: TGCGCCAGCAGCTTGCAGGGGACAGGGTCCACCCACGAGCAGTACTTC
abundance: NA; v_gene: TRBV5-1; d_gene: TRBD2; j_gene: TRBJ2-7; CDR3aa: CASSLAGIAGSYEQYF; CDR3nt: TGCGCCAGCAGCTTGGCCGGGATAGCGGGCTCCTACGAGCAGTACTTC
abundance: NA; v_gene: TRBV6-6; d_gene: NA; j_gene: TRBJ1-3; CDR3aa: CASRGGPRGGRNTIYF; CDR3nt: TGTGCCAGCAGGGGGGGACCTAGGGGAGGCCGAAACACCATATATTTT
abundance: NA; v_gene: TRBV27; d_gene: NA; j_gene: TRBJ2-2; CDR3aa: CASTPGHGTGELFF; CDR3nt: TGTGCCAGCACCCCGGGACACGGCACCGGGGAGCTGTTTTTT
abundance: NA; v_gene: TRBV19; d_gene: NA; j_gene: TRBJ2-7; CDR3aa: CASSSAYEQYF; CDR3nt: TGTGCCAGTAGTAGCGCTTACGAGCAGTACTTC
abundance: NA; v_gene: TRBV9; d_gene: TRBD2; j_gene: TRBJ2-6; CDR3aa: CASSREGSGANVLTF; CDR3nt: TGTGCCAGCAGCCGGGAGGGGTCTGGGGCCAACGTCCTGACTTTC
abundance: NA; v_gene: TRBV28; d_gene: NA; j_gene: TRBJ1-2; CDR3aa: CASSLPTGYGYTF; CDR3nt: TGTGCCAGCAGTCTACCCACAGGTTATGGCTACACCTTC
abundance: NA; v_gene: TRBV5-1; d_gene: NA; j_gene: TRBJ1-4; CDR3aa: CASSLRGGDEKLFF; CDR3nt: TGCGCCAGCAGCTTGAGGGGGGGCGATGAAAAACTGTTTTTT
abundance: NA; v_gene: TRBV2; d_gene: TRBD1; j_gene: TRBJ1-3; CDR3aa: CASSQTRQGTGNTIYF; CDR3nt: TGTGCCAGCAGTCAAACAAGACAGGGCACTGGAAACACCATATATTTT
abundance: NA; v_gene: TRBV7-2; d_gene: NA; j_gene: TRBJ2-5; CDR3aa: CASSLGASEVETQYF; CDR3nt: TGTGCCAGCAGCTTAGGCGCATCCGAGGTGGAGACCCAGTACTTC
abundance: NA; v_gene: TRBV4-1; d_gene: TRBD1; j_gene: TRBJ1-5; CDR3aa: CASSLRQGDQPQHF; CDR3nt: TGCGCCAGCAGCCTCCGACAGGGTGATCAGCCCCAGCATTTT
abundance: once; v_gene: TRBV19; d_gene: NA; j_gene: TRBJ1-5; CDR3aa: CASSPRTERNQPQHF; CDR3nt: TGTGCCAGTAGTCCCCGGACAGAGCGCAATCAGCCCCAGCATTTT
abundance: NA; v_gene: TRBV6-1; d_gene: TRBD1; j_gene: TRBJ1-2; CDR3aa: CASSELDREVDGYTF; CDR3nt: TGTGCCAGCAGTGAATTGGACAGGGAGGTCGATGGCTACACCTTC
abundance: NA; v_gene: TRBV24-1; d_gene: NA; j_gene: TRBJ1-2; CDR3aa: CATSDRVPSLYGYTF; CDR3nt: TGTGCCACCAGTGATAGAGTGCCAAGCTTGTATGGCTACACCTTC
abundance: NA; v_gene: TRBV2; d_gene: NA; j_gene: TRBJ1-1; CDR3aa: CASSEAGRGNTEAFF; CDR3nt: TGTGCCAGCAGTGAAGCGGGCAGGGGGAACACTGAAGCTTTCTTT
abundance: NA; v_gene: TRBV28; d_gene: NA; j_gene: TRBJ1-3; CDR3aa: CASGPGDAGNTIYF; CDR3nt: TGTGCCAGCGGTCCGGGGGATGCCGGAAACACCATATATTTT
abundance: NA; v_gene: TRBV5-1; d_gene: NA; j_gene: TRBJ2-5; CDR3aa: CASNTNQETQYF; CDR3nt: TGCGCCAGCAATACTAACCAAGAGACCCAGTACTTC
abundance: NA; v_gene: TRBV6-1; d_gene: NA; j_gene: TRBJ1-1; CDR3aa: CASSEVWTAEAFF; CDR3nt: TGTGCCAGCAGTGAGGTCTGGACAGCCGAAGCTTTCTTT
abundance: NA; v_gene: TRBV6-5; d_gene: NA; j_gene: TRBJ2-1; CDR3aa: CASSYSLTGEQFF; CDR3nt: TGTGCCAGCAGTTACTCCCTCACGGGGGAGCAGTTCTTC
abundance: NA; v_gene: TRBV7-9; d_gene: NA; j_gene: TRBJ1-4; CDR3aa: CASSLFRVANEKLFF; CDR3nt: TGTGCCAGCAGCTTATTTCGGGTCGCTAATGAAAAACTGTTTTTT
abundance: NA; v_gene: TRBV18; d_gene: NA; j_gene: TRBJ1-1; CDR3aa: CASSGQKNTEAFF; CDR3nt: TGTGCCAGCTCGGGGCAAAAGAACACTGAAGCTTTCTTT
abundance: NA; v_gene: TRBV6-1; d_gene: TRBD1; j_gene: TRBJ1-2; CDR3aa: CASSEGDRGHGYTF; CDR3nt: TGTGCCAGCAGTGAGGGGGACAGGGGGCATGGCTACACCTTC
abundance: NA; v_gene: TRBV5-1; d_gene: TRBD2; j_gene: TRBJ2-1; CDR3aa: CASSWTAGEGGNEQFF; CDR3nt: TGCGCCAGCAGCTGGACAGCGGGAGAGGGGGGTAATGAGCAGTTCTTC
abundance: few; v_gene: TRBV6-1; d_gene: NA; j_gene: TRBJ1-1; CDR3aa: CASSEGGMRNTEAFF; CDR3nt: TGTGCCAGCAGTGAAGGAGGGATGAGGAACACTGAAGCTTTCTTT
abundance: NA; v_gene: TRBV27; d_gene: NA; j_gene: TRBJ1-5; CDR3aa: CASSLFAPGPLASNQPQHF; CDR3nt: TGTGCCAGCAGTTTATTCGCCCCCGGACCGCTAGCCAGCAATCAGCCCCAGCATTTT
abundance: NA; v_gene: TRBV2; d_gene: TRBD1; j_gene: TRBJ1-2; CDR3aa: CASSPGQKNYGYTF; CDR3nt: TGTGCCAGCAGCCCGGGACAGAAGAACTATGGCTACACCTTC
abundance: NA; v_gene: TRBV11-2; d_gene: TRBD1; j_gene: TRBJ1-4; CDR3aa: CASSLGDRDEKLFF; CDR3nt: TGTGCCAGCAGCTTGGGGGACAGGGATGAAAAACTGTTTTTT
abundance: NA; v_gene: TRBV5-1; d_gene: NA; j_gene: TRBJ1-5; CDR3aa: CASSLSLGGQPQHF; CDR3nt: TGCGCCAGCAGCTTGTCTCTGGGAGGGCAGCCCCAGCATTTT
abundance: NA; v_gene: TRBV5-6; d_gene: NA; j_gene: TRBJ2-5; CDR3aa: CASSLGQPIVAQYF; CDR3nt: TGTGCCAGCAGCTTGGGACAGCCCATAGTGGCCCAGTACTTC
abundance: NA; v_gene: TRBV2; d_gene: NA; j_gene: TRBJ1-6; CDR3aa: CASSGNNSPLHF; CDR3nt: TGTGCCAGCAGCGGGAACAATTCACCCCTCCACTTT
abundance: once; v_gene: TRBV9; d_gene: NA; j_gene: TRBJ1-2; CDR3aa: CASSSRGNYGYTF; CDR3nt: TGTGCCAGCAGCAGCAGGGGTAACTATGGCTACACCTTC
abundance: NA; v_gene: TRBV28; d_gene: NA; j_gene: TRBJ1-2; CDR3aa: CASGSARRGYTF; CDR3nt: TGTGCGTCGGGGAGTGCTCGACGGGGCTACACCTTC
abundance: NA; v_gene: TRBV28; d_gene: NA; j_gene: TRBJ1-2; CDR3aa: CASSSTGGAEYGYTF; CDR3nt: TGTGCCAGCAGTTCGACCGGGGGGGCAGAGTATGGCTACACCTTC
abundance: NA; v_gene: TRBV5-1; d_gene: TRBD1; j_gene: TRBJ1-2; CDR3aa: CASSPPGQGNGYTF; CDR3nt: TGCGCCAGCAGCCCTCCGGGACAGGGGAATGGCTACACCTTC
abundance: NA; v_gene: TRBV7-9; d_gene: NA; j_gene: TRBJ2-3; CDR3aa: CASSLGVADTQYF; CDR3nt: TGTGCCAGCAGCTTAGGAGTAGCAGATACGCAGTATTTT
abundance: NA; v_gene: TRBV7-9; d_gene: NA; j_gene: TRBJ2-1; CDR3aa: CASSPSPNEQFF; CDR3nt: TGTGCCAGCAGCCCCTCCCCCAATGAGCAGTTCTTC
abundance: NA; v_gene: TRBV27; d_gene: NA; j_gene: TRBJ2-3; CDR3aa: CASSPLGTDTQYF; CDR3nt: TGTGCCAGCAGTCCTTTAGGCACAGATACGCAGTATTTT
abundance: few; v_gene: TRBV4-3; d_gene: TRBD1; j_gene: TRBJ1-1; CDR3aa: CASSQAAGTGATEAFF; CDR3nt: TGCGCCAGCAGCCAAGCAGCCGGGACAGGGGCCACTGAAGCTTTCTTT
abundance: once; v_gene: TRBV10-3; d_gene: TRBD1; j_gene: TRBJ2-3; CDR3aa: CATIDRDVRDTDTQYF; CDR3nt: TGTGCCACCATAGACAGGGACGTGAGGGACACAGATACGCAGTATTTT
abundance: NA; v_gene: TRBV7-9; d_gene: TRBD2; j_gene: TRBJ2-1; CDR3aa: CASSSLWGTSGEGNEQFF; CDR3nt: TGTGCCAGCAGCTCACTATGGGGGACTAGCGGGGAAGGTAATGAGCAGTTCTTC
abundance: NA; v_gene: TRBV5-1; d_gene: NA; j_gene: TRBJ2-2; CDR3aa: CASSLYPGTGELFF; CDR3nt: TGCGCCAGCAGCTTGTATCCAGGCACCGGGGAGCTGTTTTTT
abundance: NA; v_gene: TRBV2; d_gene: NA; j_gene: TRBJ1-6; CDR3aa: CASADRPSPLHF; CDR3nt: TGTGCCAGCGCTGACAGGCCGTCACCCCTCCACTTT
abundance: NA; v_gene: TRBV5-6; d_gene: TRBD1; j_gene: TRBJ1-4; CDR3aa: CASSLTGGEVKLFF; CDR3nt: TGTGCCAGCAGCTTGACAGGGGGCGAGGTAAAACTGTTTTTT
abundance: NA; v_gene: TRBV28; d_gene: NA; j_gene: TRBJ1-6; CDR3aa: CASSSQVDSPLHF; CDR3nt: TGTGCCAGCAGTTCTCAGGTCGATTCACCCCTCCACTTT
abundance: NA; v_gene: TRBV24-1; d_gene: TRBD1; j_gene: TRBJ2-1; CDR3aa: CATSDPTRGLNEQFF; CDR3nt: TGTGCCACCAGTGATCCGACCAGGGGGCTCAATGAGCAGTTCTTC
abundance: NA; v_gene: TRBV30; d_gene: NA; j_gene: TRBJ2-7; CDR3aa: CASRLSPGEQYF; CDR3nt: TGTGCCTCCAGACTTAGCCCTGGGGAGCAGTACTTC
abundance: NA; v_gene: TRBV3-1/TRBV3-2; d_gene: TRBD2; j_gene: TRBJ2-5; CDR3aa: CASSLGLAGGQETQYF; CDR3nt: TGTGCCAGCAGCCTCGGACTAGCGGGAGGGCAAGAGACCCAGTACTTC
abundance: NA; v_gene: TRBV30; d_gene: NA; j_gene: TRBJ2-1; CDR3aa: CASTSGASENEQFF; CDR3nt: TGTGCCTCTACATCAGGGGCGAGTGAGAATGAGCAGTTCTTC
abundance: NA; v_gene: TRBV19; d_gene: NA; j_gene: TRBJ1-5; CDR3aa: CASSGSGNSNQPQHF; CDR3nt: TGTGCCAGTAGTGGGTCGGGGAATAGCAATCAGCCCCAGCATTTT
abundance: NA; v_gene: TRBV3-1/TRBV3-2; d_gene: TRBD1; j_gene: TRBJ1-2; CDR3aa: CASSQEGGRGYTF; CDR3nt: TGTGCCAGCAGCCAAGAAGGGGGCAGGGGCTACACCTTC
abundance: NA; v_gene: TRBV7-6; d_gene: NA; j_gene: TRBJ2-1; CDR3aa: CASSLRDSGEQFF; CDR3nt: TGTGCCAGCAGCCTAAGGGACTCTGGTGAGCAGTTCTTC